The 15 T cell receptor beta chains presented below share a single source sample, sequenced in a study of OX40 agonist ivuxolimab in advanced cancers. Only in-frame clones appear in the TCRdb table, and some are missing; sequencing was by immunoSEQ multiplex PCR. The sample holds over 35,000 clones, 74% seen once. The specimen comprised CD4+ or CD8+ T cells sorted from blood, sampled in a trial of the OX40 agonist ivuxolimab. Receptor source: an adult with an advanced solid tumor such as melanoma, head and neck, liver or kidney cancer.

The gene calls are TRBV5-5 and TRBJ2-1; the match to TRBD1 covers 12 bases. CDR3 size: 15 residues. After removal of 4 bases from V and 8 bases from J, the junction contained 7 bases not matched to a gene. Per the germline V gene, CDR1 is SGHKS and CDR2 is YYEKEE (reference sequence). CDR3 amino acids: CASSTGTGGFDEQFF. The CDR3 DNA reads TGTGCCAGCAGCACCGGGACAGGGGGCTTCGATGAGCAGTTCTTC.

In its sample, this clone was seen a few times. A junction boundary mismatches the germline segment, possibly from a read error. The genes are TRBV15 and TRBJ1-3; TRBD1 might be the D (5 bases). This CDR3 comprises 19 residues. Germline V gene lookup returns CDR1 LNHNV and CDR2 YYDKDF (reference sequence). The DNA of the CDR3 is TGTGCCACCAGCCGAGACCAGGGTATTCAACTGGAGTCCGGAAACACCATATATTTT. Amino acid sequence: CATSRDQGIQLESGNTIYF.

The rearrangement uses TRBV6-1 and TRBJ1-5, with D perhaps matching TRBD1 (6 bases). V lost 7 bases, J lost 3 bases, and 16 bases lay in between. The CDR3 has 15 amino acids. Germline CDR1 MNHNS, CDR2 SASEGT. The CDR3 reads CASIPGHTLNQPQHF. DNA of the CDR3: TGTGCCAGCATCCCGGGACATACGCTCAATCAGCCCCAGCATTTT.

The gene calls are TRBV6-5 and TRBJ1-2; D call uncertain. With 8 bases removed from V and 4 bases from J, the gap between germline ends came to 11 bases. The CDR3 runs 12 residues. Germline V CDR1 and CDR2: MNHEY, SVGAGI. The chain's CDR3 is CASGSGSYGYTF. The CDR3 DNA reads TGTGCCAGCGGGAGCGGCTCCTATGGCTACACCTTC.

The chain uses TRBV6-5 and TRBJ1-2; D is undetermined. The CDR3 consists of 12 residues. Germline CDR1 MNHEY, CDR2 SVGAGI. The V end lost 2 bases, the J end lost 9 bases, and 10 bases lay between the germline ends. Here the CDR3 reads CASSYKGGSYTF. CDR3 in DNA: TGTGCCAGCAGTTACAAGGGAGGGAGCTACACCTTC.

The rearrangement links TRBV6-1 to TRBJ2-5; 8 bases are shared with TRBD2. CDR1 and CDR2 from the germline V gene are MNHNS and SASEGT. Trimming cost V 3 bases and J 7 bases; bases outside gene matches: 10. The CDR3 sequence is 15 residues long. In nucleotides, the CDR3 is TGTGCCAGCAGTGACCTTATAGCGGGGCGGTCGACCCAGTACTTC. This sequence encodes CASSDLIAGRSTQYF.

V is TRBV5-1 and J is TRBJ2-6; D gene uncertain. CDR3 length equals 13 residues. V lost 2 bases and J lost 3, with 3 bases in between. CDR1 is SGHRS and CDR2 is YFSETQ in the germline V gene. The CDR3 nucleotides read TGCGCCAGCAGCTTTCTTGGGGCCAACGTCCTGACTTTC. Its translation: CASSFLGANVLTF.

The V gene is TRBV28, the J gene TRBJ2-7; a weak D match, TRBD1 (6 bases). The V and J ends lost 3 bases and 3 bases respectively, with 9 bases between them. CDR1 and CDR2 from the germline V gene are MDHEN and SYDVKM. The CDR3 spans 13 residues. The CDR3 coding sequence is TGTGCCAGCAGTTTGGGACATCTCTACGAGCAGTACTTC. It codes for CASSLGHLYEQYF.

CDR3 nucleotides: TGTGCCAGCACCCTAGCGGGGGCGCGTGGAGATACGCAGTATTTT. It encodes CASTLAGARGDTQYF. The gene calls are TRBV6-5 and TRBJ2-3; 10 bases fit TRBD2. The CDR3 has 15 residues. V dropped 7 bases and J dropped 5; count of bases not matched to a gene: 9. Germline CDR1 reads MNHEY; CDR2 reads SVGAGI.

The chain joins TRBV12-5 to TRBJ2-7, with a weak D call TRBD1 (6 bases). V shed 5 bases and J shed 6 bases, with 14 bases lying between them. The CDR3 totals 13 residues. The V gene's germline CDR1 is LGHNT and CDR2 FRNRAP. For the CDR3, the DNA is TGTGCTAGTGGTGGCTCAACAGGGATCGAGCAGTACTTC. Protein product: CASGGSTGIEQYF.

The rearrangement uses TRBV11-1 and TRBJ2-2; D not resolved. The V gene's germline CDR1 is SGHAT and CDR2 FQDESV (reference sequence). The CDR3 runs 14 residues. Deletions cut 3 bases from V and 8 bases from J, with 13 bases between. In DNA, the CDR3 is TGTGCCAGCAGCTTCGTAGTTTCGGGTGGGGAGCTGTTTTTT. Translated: CASSFVVSGGELFF.

This rearrangement joins TRBV4-2 to TRBJ1-2; no reliable D call. The CDR3 covers 12 residues. Trimming stripped 5 bases from V and 7 bases from J, with 11 bases between. CDR1 is LGHNA and CDR2 is YNFKEQ in the germline V gene. CDR3 region: CASSEGERGYTF. The CDR3 bases are TGTGCCAGCAGCGAAGGAGAGCGTGGCTACACCTTC.

About this clone itself: One end of the junction fails to match germline, which may point to a read error. Additional DNA sequences in this sample encode the identical CDR3. This sequence joins TRBV5-1 and TRBJ1-1, with D unresolved. The CDR3 is 11 residues long. Germline V gene sequence: CDR1 SGHRS, CDR2 YFSETQ. CDR3 coding DNA: TGCGCCAGCAGTTTGGACACTGAAGCTTTCTTT. It is translated as CASSLDTEAFF.

J is TRBJ1-2 and V is TRBV14, with D maybe TRBD1 (5 bases). The length of the CDR3 is 15 residues. The V gene's germline CDR1 is SGHDN and CDR2 FVKESK. V was trimmed by 0 bases and J by 8 bases, leaving 16 bases between them. In DNA form, the CDR3 reads TGTGCCAGCAGCCAAGATAGGGGCAGGGTTGGCGGCTACACCTTC. It translates to CASSQDRGRVGGYTF.

The V call is TRBV5-4, the J call TRBJ2-7; 7 bases fit TRBD2. The CDR3 has 15 amino acids. Trimming took 4 bases from V and 3 from J; bases not matched to a gene: 10. The germline gives CDR1 SGHNT, CDR2 YYREEE (reference sequence). As DNA, the CDR3 is TGTGCCAGCAGCCAAAAGCGGGACGCCATCTACGAGCAGTACTTC. It is translated as CASSQKRDAIYEQYF.